The subject of this entry is one T cell receptor (beta chain). The antigen it binds to is not known. No clone much larger than this one lies a single base away; base qualities are absent. This entry is derived from a study of a mutant IDH1 vaccine in newly diagnosed glioma (dated by TCRdb to the early 2020s). About the investigation overall: Vaccination began 4-6 weeks after radiotherapy alone, or alongside temozolomide cycles in the chemotherapy-containing groups. Longitudinal TCRB deep sequencing was performed for about two dozen treated patients wherever samples were available for exploratory analyses. Peripheral blood samples were drawn at six visits, namely V03 (baseline), V05, V07, V10, V12 and V13. Visit V12 was the week-35 safety follow-up and visit V13 was the week-47 end of study. Before enrollment, most patients had been given radiochemotherapy with temozolomide as standard therapy, while the rest had received either radiotherapy alone or temozolomide alone. Of the 25 to 40 treated patients, roughly 62% were male and about 40% were female, and the mean age was 40.4 years. Broad study findings and their caveats: The authors stated that sample limitations prevented analyses of patient blood samples from being reproduced. Vaccine-induced immune responses across multiple MHC alleles were detected in 90% to 95% of patients. No apparent relationship was observed between pseudoprogression and alterations in the top peripheral T cell clonotypes detected by TCRB sequencing. PBMC samples for TCRB deep sequencing were selected based on availability.

The time point tag for this specimen amounts to: week 47, end of study. Every vaccine dose consisted of 300 ug of a 20-mer mutant IDH1 peptide in Montanide, administered subcutaneously together with topical imiquimod. Patients received eight vaccinations in weeks 1, 3, 5, 7, 11, 15, 19 and 23, corresponding to visits V03 through V10. All donors had newly diagnosed IDH1-mutant astrocytomas of WHO grade 3 or 4 that showed loss of nuclear ATRX. The samples were drawn from NOA16, a multicentre, single-arm, open-label phase I trial in Germany that tested a mutant IDH1 peptide vaccine in humans for the first time. The DNeasy Blood and Tissue Kit was used to extract genomic DNA from EDTA blood for TCRB sequencing. The library was prepared using the immunoSEQ multiplex PCR assay. Rearranged TCR beta chain sequences were amplified using the hsTCRB Kit according to the manufacturer's protocol. Sequencing of TCRB libraries was carried out on an Illumina MiSeq. As for the authors' bioinformatics: The proprietary platform of the kit vendor was used for demultiplexing, trimming and gene mapping. This immuneACCESS table, as held by TCRdb, lists in-frame sequences with V and J called but not all clones. Of the missing ones, under half trace to an unresolved V gene in checked studies; the others have no known cause. That table furnishes V, J and clone size, whereas the DNA furnished D and trimming. For this sample there are approximately 60,000 clones; 75% to 90% appear just once. The ten largest clones capture 3.2% of the sample.

The CDR3 holds 11 amino acids from the cysteine to the phenylalanine. Only the CDR3 region is kept as DNA, spanning 33 bases read in frame from base 1. The germline V gene supplies CDR1 SGHTS and CDR2 YDEGEE. V and J are truncated by 6 bases and 7 bases respectively, leaving an intervening sequence of 10 bases. The source is a woman between 50 and 59 years old with glioma. The receptor chain draws on TRBV5-8 and TRBJ1-2, with the identity of the D gene unclear. Sequencing used PBMCs, obtained from a glioma patient whose treatment included an IDH1 peptide vaccine. The DNA is as follows: TGTGCCAGCAACTTACGCGGTGGCTACACCTTC. Its protein reads: CASNLRGGYTF.